The rows below give T cell receptor beta chains drawn from one sample of a study of shared clonotypes between healthy human individuals. Measured with immunoSEQ multiplex PCR; TCRdb has only the in-frame clones, and not every one. The data show 660,000 or so clones, with 90% to 97% seen just once and about 0.12% held by the top ten. Sequencing used naive CD8+ T cells sorted from blood. The source is a woman aged 25 to 39 in good health. Each CDR3 is given with its conserved first and last residue. D genes are given only for firm matches. Expanded clones get a size class; other rows say once, few or many, or leave the size out.

clone_size	v_call	j_call	d_call	cdr3_length	cdr3_nt	cdr3_aa
-	TRBV2	TRBJ1-5	-	13	TGTGCCAGCAGTGAAGAAGTGGATCAGCCCCAGCATTTT	CASSEEVDQPQHF
-	TRBV9	TRBJ2-2	-	14	TGTGCCAGCACAGGGCACGCGAACACCGGGGAGCTGTTTTTT	CASTGHANTGELFF
-	TRBV27	TRBJ1-2	-	13	TGTGCCAGCAGTTCGGGGCCCAACTATGGCTACACCTTC	CASSSGPNYGYTF
-	TRBV21-1	TRBJ1-2	-	15	TGTGCCAGCAGCAAAGGGCCGGGACCCGGCGATGGCTACACCTTC	CASSKGPGPGDGYTF
once	TRBV5-4	TRBJ2-3	TRBD2	15	TGTGCCAGCAGGCTAGCGGGAGGGAGCACAGATACGCAGTATTTT	CASRLAGGSTDTQYF
-	TRBV9	TRBJ2-3	-	16	TGTGCCAGCAGCGGACAAGCGGGCGGAAGGTCAGATACGCAGTATTTT	CASSGQAGGRSDTQYF
-	TRBV7-9	TRBJ1-1	-	13	TGTGCCAGCAGCTTAGACCCAAGCTCTGAAGCTTTCTTT	CASSLDPSSEAFF
-	TRBV28	TRBJ2-2	TRBD2	15	TGTGCCAGCAGTTTCAAGCGGGAGTTAACCGGGGAGCTGTTTTTT	CASSFKRELTGELFF
-	TRBV11-3	TRBJ2-7	-	11	TGTGCCAGCAGCTCGGGCTACGAGCAGTACTTC	CASSSGYEQYF
-	TRBV5-5	TRBJ2-7	TRBD1	13	TGTGCCAGCAGCGGGGACAGGGGTTACGAGCAGTACTTC	CASSGDRGYEQYF
-	TRBV28	TRBJ1-5	-	13	TGTGCCAGCAGATCAGGGCTGCGGCAGCCCCAGCATTTT	CASRSGLRQPQHF
-	TRBV28	TRBJ2-7	-	14	TGTGCCAGCAAAAGAATCGGGGTGGGATACGAGCAGTACTTC	CASKRIGVGYEQYF
-	TRBV2	TRBJ2-7	-	17	TGTGCCAGCAGTGAAGCGCTTTCCGGAGGGCCCAGCTACGAGCAGTACTTC	CASSEALSGGPSYEQYF
-	TRBV5-4	TRBJ1-1	TRBD1	13	TGTGCCAGCAGCGGGGGGGACAGCACTGAAGCTTTCTTT	CASSGGDSTEAFF
-	TRBV7-9	TRBJ2-7	-	12	TGTGCCAGCCTTGGCGGAACCTACGAGCAGTACTTC	CASLGGTYEQYF
-	TRBV5-1	TRBJ1-1	TRBD1	14	TGCGCCAGCAGCCCGGACAGGCTGATCACTGAAGCTTTCTTT	CASSPDRLITEAFF
once	TRBV10-1	TRBJ2-5	-	12	TGCGCCAGCAGTGACACAGAAGAGACCCAGTACTTC	CASSDTEETQYF
-	TRBV27	TRBJ2-1	-	14	TGTGCCAGCAGTTTAGCGGCGGAAGCCAATGAGCAGTTCTTC	CASSLAAEANEQFF
-	TRBV7-9	TRBJ2-1	TRBD2	19	TGTGCCAGCAGCTCCCGACTAGCGGGAGGGCCGGGGTCCTACAATGAGCAGTTCTTC	CASSSRLAGGPGSYNEQFF